The text below deals with one T cell receptor (beta chain). The antigen this receptor binds is unknown. No qualities accompany the bases; no much larger clone lies one base away. These data come from a study of T cells in tuberculosis (dated by TCRdb to the late 2010s). About the investigation overall: To characterize T cells specific for the mycobacterial lipid antigen glucose monomycolate (GMM), the study used CD1B tetramers together with high-throughput TCR immunosequencing. With 10 or so people per group, a South African clinical cohort compared IGRA-negative adolescents, IGRA-positive adolescents with latent tuberculosis, and adults with active tuberculosis.

Including cysteine and phenylalanine, the CDR3 has 16 amino acids. The only DNA kept is the CDR3, 48 bases in frame from the first base. The germline V gene sets CDR1 to SNHLY and CDR2 to FYNNEI. Trimming removed 6 bases from V and 2 bases from J; the gene matches leave 9 bases unexplained. TCR libraries were generated with the immunoSEQ multiplex PCR assay, using TCR-beta and/or TCR-alpha/delta assays for each sample. Amplified TCR libraries were sequenced on the Illumina high-throughput platform. The published analysis was carried out like this. Clustering and dimensionality reduction relied on pairwise TCRdist distances among GMM-specific receptors from T cells that were either sorted ex vivo or expanded in vitro. Each clinical repertoire received a mean NN-distance score, defined as the average TCRdist to the nearest 10% of tetramer-positive reference sequences. GEM TCR motif frequency was computed as the fraction of unique TCRs matching known GEM sequences by V/J usage and CDR3 length. Linear discriminant analysis with leave-one-out cross-validation, implemented in scikit-learn, was used to classify active tuberculosis. In TCRdb, the immuneACCESS table is reduced to in-frame sequences with V and J assigned. These tables do not hold every clone; where another copy was compared, an unresolved V gene accounts for under half, and the others remain unexplained. Clonal size and the V and J genes are those of that table, whereas D and trimming came from the DNA. A total of about 30,000 clones appear in this sample, 90% of them only once. The ten largest account for under 8% of the sample.

At study entry, a tuberculin skin test and the QuantiFERON-TB GOLD In-Tube IGRA were used to screen adolescents for latent tuberculosis infection. Immunosequencing was performed on unsorted cryopreserved PBMC and covered 100,000 or so T cells per clinical donor on average. Eleven high schools in the Worcester region of the Western Cape, South Africa, served as enrollment sites for adolescents aged 12 to 18 years. About 10 M. tuberculosis-infected and around ten uninfected adolescents were selected with matching for age and sex. For the adolescents, PBMC were isolated by density centrifugation from freshly drawn heparinized blood and then cryopreserved. Overall study outcomes, separate from this receptor: The smaller NN-distances were partly driven by shorter CDR3-alpha lengths in active tuberculosis patients, and the difference for TCR-beta did not reach statistical significance. Compared with IGRA-negative controls, TCR-alpha repertoires from active tuberculosis had smaller mean NN-distances to GMM-specific TCRs, which suggests clonal expansion of these TCRs. An accuracy of 87% (AUROC about 0.9) was reached by a classifier using the diverse GMM-specific repertoire, compared with 70% to 75% accuracy when GEM motif frequencies were used. Clinical samples were chosen by availability of cryopreserved specimens, and active tuberculosis cases were adults while controls were adolescents.

This clonotype was sampled from a donor between 5 and 29 years old with latent tuberculosis or without tuberculosis infection. The V and J segments used are TRBV2 and TRBJ1-1; 10 junctional bases match TRBD1. Input material: PBMCs. Read as DNA, the sequence is TGTGCCAGCAGCCCGAGGGGACAGGGGTTCAACACTGAAGCTTTCTTT. Translated, it gives CASSPRGQGFNTEAFF.